This note documents a single TCR beta chain sequence. CDR1 is SGHTA and CDR2 is FQGNSA in the germline V gene. V was pared by 5 bases and J by 7 bases, with 3 bases of the junction left unmatched. The CDR3 runs to 14 residues. Profiled with immunoSEQ multiplex PCR; TCRdb holds only in-frame clones, not every one. Found here are 80,000 to 100,000 clones, under 80% of them singletons; the top ten hold just under 4%. These data belong to a study of blood T cell repertoires in COVID-19. Sequenced material: peripheral blood. This sequence originates from a man in his 70s with COVID-19, enrolled during active disease. The V and J genes are TRBV7-2 and TRBJ1-4; 11 positions agree with TRBD1. DNA for the CDR3: TGTGCCAGCAGCGCCGGGACAGGGGGTGAAAAACTGTTTTTT. Translated: CASSAGTGGEKLFF.